The 11 T cell receptor beta chains below were found in one sample sequenced in a study of T cells in Graves' hyperthyroidism and ophthalmopathy (dated by TCRdb to the late 2010s). Libraries were prepared through multiplex PCR. Data came from an Illumina HiSeq 2000. The TCR beta CDR3 regions were amplified from the RNA transcripts. A first-round RT-PCR of the TCR CDR3 used the HTBI primer set with the Qiagen OneStep RT-PCR kit. TCRdb reprocessing: public reads trimmed at Q25 with fastp, clones called with MiXCR, in-frame beta chains kept. When rows share a CDR3 protein, they turn into one entry using the most common DNA and genes. Here the sample has 530,000 or so distinct CDR3 sequences; roughly 24% occur a single time. Together, the top ten hold over 9% of the sample. The sample consisted of blood. Receptor source: a woman in her 30s with Graves' ophthalmopathy.

This clonotype has at least ten counts. This sequence joins TRBV7-2 and TRBJ2-5; D unclear. The germline V gene has CDR1 SGHTA and CDR2 FQGNSA. V was clipped by 5 bases and J by 5 bases, with 9 bases between them. CDR3 size: 12 residues. As DNA, the CDR3 is TGTGCCAGCAGCCCTCCGAGCGAGACCCAGTACTTC. Encoded protein: CASSPPSETQYF.

V and J are TRBV4-3 and TRBJ2-2; TRBD2 is a possible D gene (6 bases). There are 16 residues in the CDR3. V lost 0 bases, J lost 0 bases, and 8 bases lay in between. The germline V gene encodes CDR1 LGHNA and CDR2 YSLEER. The CDR3 reads CASSQDPGANTGELFF. The CDR3 DNA sequence: TGCGCCAGCAGCCAAGATCCGGGGGCGAACACCGGGGAGCTGTTTTTT.

This clonotype appeared a few times. The V gene is TRBV28, the J gene TRBJ1-3; 7 bases map to TRBD1. Germline V lookup: CDR1 MDHEN, CDR2 SYDVKM. The V and J ends lost 4 bases and 3 bases, in that order; junction bases with no gene match: 6. CDR3 length: 15 amino acids. DNA for the CDR3: TGTGCCAGCAGTTCGATAGGGGGCGATGGAAACACCATATATTTT. Translated: CASSSIGGDGNTIYF.

The rearrangement joins TRBV15 to TRBJ2-7; TRBD1 matches 7 bases. Trimming took 5 bases from V and 1 from J; bases not matched to a gene: 5. Germline CDR1 and CDR2: LNHNV and YYDKDF (reference sequence). This CDR3 is built from 14 residues. This CDR3 reads CATSEDRFSYEQYF. The CDR3, as DNA: TGTGCCACCAGCGAGGACAGGTTTTCCTACGAGCAGTACTTC. Together with reference TRBV15 and TRBJ2-7, the CDR3 gives the full variable domain: DAMVIQNPRYQVTQFGKPVTLSCSQTLNHNVMYWYQQKSSQAPKLLFHYYDKDFNNEADTPDNFQSRRPNTSFCFLDIRSPGLGDTAMYLCATSEDRFSYEQYFGPGTRLTVT.

As to this clonotype: Since a much larger clone is just one base distant, this may be a read error. The rearrangement links TRBV6-1 to TRBJ2-5; tentatively, D is TRBD2 (6 bases). Germline CDR1 MNHNS, CDR2 SASEGT. The ends were cut back, 6 bases at V and 5 bases at J, with 13 bases in the middle. This CDR3 comprises 13 residues. CDR3: CASSHSREETQYF. CDR3 nucleotides: TGTGCCAGCAGCCACAGCCGGGAGGAGACCCAGTACTTC.

This clonotype has a count of ten or more. CDR3 loop: CSACPQGFSYTF. The CDR3, as DNA: TGCAGTGCGTGTCCCCAGGGGTTTAGCTACACCTTC. The chain joins TRBV20-1 to TRBJ1-2; D perhaps matches TRBD1 (6 bases). The CDR3 contains 12 residues. V shed 6 bases and J shed 9 bases, with 17 bases lying between them. Germline V gene lookup returns CDR1 DFQATT and CDR2 SNEGSKA (reference sequence).

This clonotype came up a few times. This chain connects TRBV11-2 to TRBJ1-6, with 8 bases lining up with TRBD1. CDR1 SGHAT and CDR2 FQNNGV come from the germline V gene. CDR3 length: 17 residues. Germline trimming cut 5 bases from V and 1 base from J; bases unmatched to any gene: 7. This CDR3 is CASSPPDRGSYNSPLHF. The CDR3 DNA reads TGTGCCAGCAGCCCGCCAGACAGGGGATCCTATAATTCACCCCTCCACTTT. The whole variable domain, filled in from reference TRBV11-2 and TRBJ1-6, reads EAGVAQSPRYKIIEKRQSVAFWCNPISGHATLYWYQQILGQGPKLLIQFQNNGVVDDSQLPKDRFSAERLKGVDSTLKIQPAKLEDSAVYLCASSPPDRGSYNSPLHFGNGTRLTVT.

This clonotype showed up many times. The J gene is TRBJ2-7, the V gene TRBV15; 7 nucleotides align to TRBD1. The CDR3 has 13 residues. CDR1 LNHNV and CDR2 YYDKDF come from the germline V gene (reference sequence). With 1 base clipped from V and 10 bases from J, the junction kept 7 bases outside the gene matches. The CDR3 region is CATSRGRTGNQYF. CDR3 nucleotide sequence: TGTGCCACCAGCAGAGGTCGGACAGGTAATCAGTACTTC.

There are many counts of this clonotype. CDR3 amino acids: CASKPGAADQETQYF. CDR3 nucleotide sequence: TGTGCCAGCAAGCCCGGGGCAGCCGACCAAGAGACCCAGTACTTC. The chain couples TRBV27 to TRBJ2-5; D possibly matches TRBD1 or TRBD2 (5 bases each). Trimming removed 7 bases at V and 0 bases at J, with 15 bases between. Germline CDR1 MNHEY, CDR2 SMNVEV (reference sequence). The CDR3 is 15 residues long.

At least ten counts were recorded for this clonotype. The CDR3: CASSVNKNTEAFF. For the CDR3, the DNA is TGCGCCAGCAGTGTGAACAAGAACACTGAAGCTTTCTTT. The rearrangement joins TRBV10-1 to TRBJ1-1; D is unclear. CDR3 length equals 13 residues. The ends were cut back, 4 bases at V and 1 base at J, with 7 bases in the middle. CDR1 and CDR2 from the germline V gene are WNHNN and SYGVQD (reference sequence).

The rearrangement uses TRBV28 and TRBJ2-7; D gene ambiguous. Trimming removed 6 bases at V and 3 bases at J, with 15 bases between. This CDR3 contains 14 residues. The V gene's germline CDR1 is MDHEN and CDR2 SYDVKM. The CDR3 reads CASSPPGRNYEQYF. The DNA of the CDR3 is TGTGCCAGCAGCCCCCCAGGCAGAAACTACGAGCAGTACTTC. Using reference TRBV28 and TRBJ2-7 for the parts outside the CDR3, the full variable domain is DVKVTQSSRYLVKRTGEKVFLECVQDMDHENMFWYRQDPGLGLRLIYFSYDVKMKEKGDIPEGYSVSREKKERFSLILESASTNQTSMYLCASSPPGRNYEQYFGPGTRLTVT.